This T cell receptor (beta chain) was identified during a study of blood T cells in healthy people across ages. Drawing of peripheral blood yielded roughly 9.3 milliliters from each donor. Notes on this clonotype: Its antigen is still unknown.

Regarding the study as a whole: Considered underestimates were the diversity estimates obtained from one million T cells.

Together with a sample-barcoded 5' primer, a J-beta primer mix was included in a second PCR lasting roughly 6 to 12 cycles. TCRdb used MiXCR to reprocess the 5' RACE reads, holding one entry per CDR3 protein. The sample holds 1.5 million to 2 million distinct CDR3 sequences, approximately 28% seen once. The source of this sequence is a woman in her twenties or thirties in good health. The sample was blood.

The chain's CDR3 is CASSSPNRFYEQYF. In DNA form, the CDR3 reads TGTGCCAGCAGCTCCCCGAACCGATTCTACGAGCAGTACTTC. The chain links TRBV7-9 to TRBJ2-4; D is uncertain. The DNA end is more similar to TRBJ2-7, so the J call may be wrong. The CDR3 is 14 amino acids. Germline V gene sequence: CDR1 SEHNR, CDR2 FQNEAQ (reference sequence).